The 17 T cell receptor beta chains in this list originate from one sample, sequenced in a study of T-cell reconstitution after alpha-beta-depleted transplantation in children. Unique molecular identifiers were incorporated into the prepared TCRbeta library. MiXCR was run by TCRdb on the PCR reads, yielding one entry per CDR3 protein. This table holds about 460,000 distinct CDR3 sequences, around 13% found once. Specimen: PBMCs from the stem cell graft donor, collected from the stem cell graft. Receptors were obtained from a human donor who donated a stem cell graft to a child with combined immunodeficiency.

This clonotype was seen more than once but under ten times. The CDR3 loop reads CASSQHASGVYNEQFF. In nucleotides, the CDR3 is TGCGCCAGCAGCCAGCACGCTAGCGGGGTCTACAATGAGCAGTTCTTC. The chain has TRBV5-1 and TRBJ2-1, with TRBD2 matching over 9 bases. The CDR3 is made up of 16 amino acids. Germline V gene lookup returns CDR1 SGHRS and CDR2 YFSETQ. Germline trimming cut 4 bases from V and 3 bases from J; bases unmatched to any gene: 8.

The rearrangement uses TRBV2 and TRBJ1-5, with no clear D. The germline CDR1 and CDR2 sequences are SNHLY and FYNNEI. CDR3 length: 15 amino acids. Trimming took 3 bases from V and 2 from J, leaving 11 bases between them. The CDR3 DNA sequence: TGTGCCAGCAGTGACGATCTCATCGGCAATCAGCCCCAGCATTTT. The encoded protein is CASSDDLIGNQPQHF.

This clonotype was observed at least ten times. CDR3 sequence reads: CASSYVGGGINYGYTF. The CDR3 coding sequence is TGTGCCAGCAGTTACGTCGGGGGAGGGATCAACTATGGCTACACCTTC. This rearrangement joins TRBV6-5 to TRBJ1-2; the D gene is possibly TRBD1 (5 bases). The germline gives CDR1 MNHEY, CDR2 SVGAGI. The CDR3 runs to 16 residues. Trimming removed 2 bases at V and 2 bases at J, with 15 bases between.

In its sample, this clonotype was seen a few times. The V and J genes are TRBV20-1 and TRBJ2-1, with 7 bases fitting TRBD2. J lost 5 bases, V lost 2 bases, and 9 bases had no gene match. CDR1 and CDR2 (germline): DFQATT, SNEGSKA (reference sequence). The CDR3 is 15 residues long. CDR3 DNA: TGCAGTGCTAGATCCTGGGGGGGTTTCGACAATGAGCAGTTCTTC. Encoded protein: CSARSWGGFDNEQFF.

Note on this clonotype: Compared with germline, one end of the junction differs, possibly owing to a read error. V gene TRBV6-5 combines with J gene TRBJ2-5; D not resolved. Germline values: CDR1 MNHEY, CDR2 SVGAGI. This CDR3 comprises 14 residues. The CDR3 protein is CASSYSLEQETQYF. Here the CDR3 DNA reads TGTGCCAGCAGCTACTCGTTAGAACAGGAGACCCAGTACTTC.

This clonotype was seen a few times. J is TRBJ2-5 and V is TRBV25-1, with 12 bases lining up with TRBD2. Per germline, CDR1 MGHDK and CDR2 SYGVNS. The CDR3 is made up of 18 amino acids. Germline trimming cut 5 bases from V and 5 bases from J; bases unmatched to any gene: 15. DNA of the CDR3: TGTGCCAGCAGTCCCCGACTGAGACTAGCGGGAGTATCGGAGACCCAGTACTTC. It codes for CASSPRLRLAGVSETQYF. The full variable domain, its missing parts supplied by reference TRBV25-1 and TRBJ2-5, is EADIYQTPRYLVIGTGKKITLECSQTMGHDKMYWYQQDPGMELHLIHYSYGVNSTEKGDLSSESTVSRIRTEHFPLTLESARPSHTSQYLCASSPRLRLAGVSETQYFGPGTRLLVL.

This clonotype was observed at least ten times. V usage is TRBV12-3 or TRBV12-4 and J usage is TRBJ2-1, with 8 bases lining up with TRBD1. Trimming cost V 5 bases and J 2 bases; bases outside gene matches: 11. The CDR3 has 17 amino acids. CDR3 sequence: CASSPRQGSGAYNEQFF. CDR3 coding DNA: TGTGCCAGCAGTCCCAGACAGGGGTCAGGCGCCTACAATGAGCAGTTCTTC.

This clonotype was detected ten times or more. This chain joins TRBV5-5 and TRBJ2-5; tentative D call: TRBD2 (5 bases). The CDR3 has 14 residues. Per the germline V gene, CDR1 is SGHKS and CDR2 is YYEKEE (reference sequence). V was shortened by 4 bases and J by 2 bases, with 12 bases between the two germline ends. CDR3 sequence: CASSPGLRQETQYF. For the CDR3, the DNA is TGTGCCAGCAGCCCCGGACTGAGACAAGAGACCCAGTACTTC.

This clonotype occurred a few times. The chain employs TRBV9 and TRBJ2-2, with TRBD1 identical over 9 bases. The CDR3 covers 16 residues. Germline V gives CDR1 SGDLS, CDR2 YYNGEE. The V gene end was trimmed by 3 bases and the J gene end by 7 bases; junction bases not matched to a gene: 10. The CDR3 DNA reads TGTGCCAGCAGCGCCACAGGGGGCGGTAAGGTCGGGGAGCTGTTTTTT. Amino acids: CASSATGGGKVGELFF.

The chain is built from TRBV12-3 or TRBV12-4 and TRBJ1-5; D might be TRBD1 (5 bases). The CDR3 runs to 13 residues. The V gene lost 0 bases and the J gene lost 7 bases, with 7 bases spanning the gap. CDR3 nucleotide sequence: TGTGCCAGCAGTTTAGCGGGACTCCAGCCCCAGCATTTT. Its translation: CASSLAGLQPQHF.

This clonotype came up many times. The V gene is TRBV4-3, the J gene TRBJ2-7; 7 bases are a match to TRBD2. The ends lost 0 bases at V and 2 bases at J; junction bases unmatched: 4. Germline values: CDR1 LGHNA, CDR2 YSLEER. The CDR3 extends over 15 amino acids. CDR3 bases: TGCGCCAGCAGCCAAGATTGGGGACTAACCTACGAGCAGTACTTC. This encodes CASSQDWGLTYEQYF.

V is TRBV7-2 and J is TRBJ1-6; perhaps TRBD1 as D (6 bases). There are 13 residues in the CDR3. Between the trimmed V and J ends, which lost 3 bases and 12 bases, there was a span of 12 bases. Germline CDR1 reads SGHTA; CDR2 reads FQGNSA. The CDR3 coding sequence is TGTGCCAGCAGCTTCGCAGGGGCTTTACCCCTCCACTTT. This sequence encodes CASSFAGALPLHF.

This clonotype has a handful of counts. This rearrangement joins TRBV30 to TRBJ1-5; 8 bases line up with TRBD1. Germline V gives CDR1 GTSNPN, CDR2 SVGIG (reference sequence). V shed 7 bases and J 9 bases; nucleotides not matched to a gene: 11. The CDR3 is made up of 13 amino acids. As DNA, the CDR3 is TGTGCCTCTTCAGGGACAGGCGGTCTGCCCCAGCATTTT. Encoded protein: CASSGTGGLPQHF.

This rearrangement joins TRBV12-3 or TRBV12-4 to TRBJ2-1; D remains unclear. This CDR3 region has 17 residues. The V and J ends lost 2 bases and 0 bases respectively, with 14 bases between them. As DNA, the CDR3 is TGTGCCAGCAGTTTAATTGACGGCAAAAGCTCCTACAATGAGCAGTTCTTC. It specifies CASSLIDGKSSYNEQFF.

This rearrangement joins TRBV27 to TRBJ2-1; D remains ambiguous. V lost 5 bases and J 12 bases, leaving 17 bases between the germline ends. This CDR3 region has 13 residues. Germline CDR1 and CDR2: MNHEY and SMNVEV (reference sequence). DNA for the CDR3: TGTGCCAGCAGTCCCGGACCAGGCTTCGGGCAGTTCTTC. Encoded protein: CASSPGPGFGQFF.

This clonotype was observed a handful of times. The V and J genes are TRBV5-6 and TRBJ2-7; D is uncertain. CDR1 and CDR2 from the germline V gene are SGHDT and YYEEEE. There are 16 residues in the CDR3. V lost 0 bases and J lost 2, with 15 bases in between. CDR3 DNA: TGTGCCAGCAGCTTGGGACCGCTGACTGTGACCTACGAGCAGTACTTC. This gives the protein CASSLGPLTVTYEQYF.

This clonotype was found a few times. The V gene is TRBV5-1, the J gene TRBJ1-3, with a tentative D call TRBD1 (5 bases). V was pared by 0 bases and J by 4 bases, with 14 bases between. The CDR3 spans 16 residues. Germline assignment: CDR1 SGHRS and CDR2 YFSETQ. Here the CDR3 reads CASSLAGGNGGNTIYF. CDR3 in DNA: TGCGCCAGCAGCTTGGCCGGGGGGAACGGGGGAAACACCATATATTTT.